The 13 T cell receptor beta chains listed next were all sequenced from one sample in a study of T-cell reconstitution after alpha-beta-depleted transplantation in children. TCRbeta library preparation incorporated unique molecular identifiers. TCRdb itself ran the PCR reads through MiXCR, one entry per CDR3 protein. Seen here are about 600,000 distinct CDR3 sequences, around 13% observed once, and the top ten hold around 2.2%. This specimen was PBMCs, mostly from graft donor cells, taken 360 days after TCRalphabeta/CD19-depleted stem cell transplant. The receptors here all came from a male patient younger than 18 who had a stem cell transplant for acute myeloid leukemia, so the T cells may come from the graft donor.

In this sample, this clonotype turned up a few times. This chain links TRBV7-2 with TRBJ2-3, with 10 bases lining up with TRBD2. The CDR3 covers 13 residues. Germline-derived CDR1 and CDR2 are SGHTA and FQGNSA. V trimming: 6 bases; J trimming: 8 bases; junction bases outside the gene matches: 5. The CDR3 sequence: CASRYSGRATQYF. Written as DNA, the CDR3 is TGTGCCAGCAGATACAGCGGGAGGGCTACGCAGTATTTT.

This clonotype was seen a few times. The CDR3 DNA is TGTGCCAGCAGCTTAAATGCCGGGCGGGCCACGAGCACAGATACGCAGTATTTT. Its protein product is CASSLNAGRATSTDTQYF. This sequence joins TRBV7-8 and TRBJ2-3; tentative D call: TRBD2 (5 bases). V gave up 2 bases and J gave up 0 bases, with 18 bases separating them. Per germline, CDR1 SGHVS and CDR2 FQNEAQ. This CDR3 region has 18 residues.

The V call is TRBV20-1, the J call TRBJ2-1; 8 positions agree with TRBD2. CDR1 is DFQATT, CDR2 SNEGSKA, per germline (reference sequence). J was trimmed by 4 bases and V by 0 bases; bases with no gene match: 5. The CDR3 is made up of 15 amino acids. The CDR3 bases are TGCAGTGCTAGAGAGTCTAGCGGGCCATACAATGAGCAGTTCTTC. It specifies CSARESSGPYNEQFF.

The chain links TRBV20-1 to TRBJ1-2; perhaps TRBD1 as D (6 bases). Germline CDR1 reads DFQATT; CDR2 reads SNEGSKA (reference sequence). The CDR3 totals 16 residues. V was clipped by 0 bases and J by 8 bases, with 22 bases between them. CDR3 nucleotides: TGCAGTGCTAGAGATGTTAGGGGGGGAGGCGTTAGAGGCTACACCTTC. Protein sequence: CSARDVRGGGVRGYTF.

In its sample, this clonotype was seen many times. CDR3 in amino acids: CASSSRTVGPTEAFF. Written as DNA, the CDR3 is TGTGCCAGCAGCTCCCGGACGGTGGGTCCCACTGAAGCTTTCTTT. The J gene is TRBJ1-1, the V gene TRBV5-6; D not certain. CDR1 SGHDT and CDR2 YYEEEE come from the germline V gene. This CDR3 has 15 amino acids. V was clipped by 3 bases and J by 4 bases, with 16 bases between them.

This clonotype turned up a few times. The CDR3 protein is CASSSIAGGSYNEQFF. DNA for the CDR3: TGTGCCAGCAGCTCGATAGCGGGAGGGTCCTACAATGAGCAGTTCTTC. The chain links TRBV9 to TRBJ2-1, with 11 nucleotides matching TRBD2. The CDR3 spans 16 residues. The V gene's germline CDR1 is SGDLS and CDR2 YYNGEE. Losses at the gene ends were 4 bases for V and 1 base for J; bases not matched to a gene: 4.

The chain is built from TRBV28 and TRBJ2-1; the match to TRBD1 covers 9 bases. Germline CDR1 and CDR2: MDHEN and SYDVKM. Trimming cost V 1 base and J 7 bases; bases outside gene matches: 8. The CDR3 spans 16 residues. The CDR3 region is CASSLYDRGIRNEQFF. The CDR3 DNA reads TGTGCCAGCAGTTTATACGACAGGGGGATTCGGAATGAGCAGTTCTTC.

The V call is TRBV29-1, the J call TRBJ2-7; TRBD1 agrees at 11 bases. J gave up 7 bases and V 5 bases, and 4 bases lay outside the gene matches. The CDR3 runs 12 residues. Germline V CDR1 and CDR2: SQVTM, ANQGSEA. The CDR3 spells CSVWTGGWEQYF. The CDR3 bases are TGCAGCGTTTGGACAGGGGGCTGGGAGCAGTACTTC.

This clonotype showed up just a few times. The genes are TRBV28 and TRBJ1-5, with a possible D match to TRBD1 (6 bases). Between the trimmed V and J ends, which lost 8 bases and 6 bases, there was a span of 17 bases. The CDR3 length is 14 residues. In germline, CDR1 is MDHEN, CDR2 SYDVKM. CDR3 in amino acids: CASFPQQGGQPQHF. The CDR3 nucleotides are TGTGCCAGCTTCCCCCAACAGGGCGGTCAGCCCCAGCATTTT.

In its sample, this clonotype was seen a few times. This rearrangement joins TRBV5-1 to TRBJ2-3; no reliable D call. The CDR3 length is 15 residues. The germline V gene encodes CDR1 SGHRS and CDR2 YFSETQ. V was shortened by 4 bases and J by 2 bases, with 14 bases between the two germline ends. CDR3 amino acids: CASSPTSLVTDTQYF. For the CDR3, the DNA is TGCGCCAGCAGCCCGACCTCGCTCGTCACAGATACGCAGTATTTT.

This clonotype was counted a few times. The chain employs TRBV20-1 and TRBJ2-5, with a weak D call TRBD2 (5 bases). The CDR3 totals 12 residues. V lost 7 bases and J 2 bases, leaving 11 bases between the germline ends. Germline-derived CDR1 and CDR2 are DFQATT and SNEGSKA (reference sequence). The CDR3 nucleotides read TGCAGTGTCCTTGGAGGTCAAGAGACCCAGTACTTC. Encoded protein: CSVLGGQETQYF.

The rearrangement joins TRBV28 to TRBJ2-2; 7 bases are shared with TRBD1. Germline-derived CDR1 and CDR2 are MDHEN and SYDVKM. The CDR3 is made up of 14 amino acids. Losses at the gene ends were 4 bases for V and 4 bases for J; bases not matched to a gene: 3. The CDR3 protein is CASSWGQLTGELFF. The CDR3 nucleotides read TGTGCCAGCAGTTGGGGACAGCTCACCGGGGAGCTGTTTTTT. Drawing the rest from reference TRBV28 and TRBJ2-2, the complete variable domain is DVKVTQSSRYLVKRTGEKVFLECVQDMDHENMFWYRQDPGLGLRLIYFSYDVKMKEKGDIPEGYSVSREKKERFSLILESASTNQTSMYLCASSWGQLTGELFFGEGSRLTVL.

The chain recombines TRBV12-3 or TRBV12-4 with TRBJ2-4; tentatively, D is TRBD1 (5 bases). This CDR3 is built from 15 residues. Trimming removed 3 bases at V and 0 bases at J, with 9 bases between. CDR3 protein: CASSFERGAKNIQYF. The DNA of the CDR3 is TGTGCCAGCAGTTTTGAAAGGGGAGCCAAAAACATTCAGTACTTC.